This TCR beta chain is from a study of T cells in localized non-small cell lung cancer. Study findings and constraints: Longer overall survival was linked to higher blood T cell density. Appearance in adjacent lung was seen for a median 57 of the top 100 tumor clones. Exceeding tumor, uninvolved adjacent lung had the highest T cell clonality.

A word on this clone: Its antigen is undetermined.

V gave up 5 bases and J gave up 3 bases, with 13 bases separating them. From germline, CDR1 is SGHAT and CDR2 FQNNGV. CDR3 length: 14 residues. Profiling relied on immunoSEQ multiplex PCR, and the TCRdb table lists in-frame clones only, not all of them. Of about 33,000 clones in the sample, approximately 94% were seen once. The rearrangement links TRBV11-2 to TRBJ1-2; no firm D call. The receptor's source is a female donor older than 55 with stage I lung adenocarcinoma. The sequencing here drew on peripheral blood, taken before any cancer treatment. CDR3 coding DNA: TGTGCCAGCAGCCCCCGCCGCACCTACTATGGCTACACCTTC. Translated: CASSPRRTYYGYTF.